This TCR beta chain was sequenced for a study of identical twins. TCRdb analysed the 5' RACE reads with MiXCR anew, one entry per CDR3 protein. The table shows 700,000 or so distinct CDR3 sequences, with 20% to 25% occurring only once. Regarding the study as a whole: Clonotypes of the beta chain that were abundant in cord blood carried fewer insertions (memory repertoires showed none).

This clonotype was picked up a small number of times. Antigen: not known. These records were also assigned to another study, of T cells expressing NK-cell markers. This second report adds: It was from sorted CD3+CD56+NKG2C+, CD3+CD56+NKG2C- and CD3+CD56-NKG2C+ T cells that TCR beta repertoires came. With respect to HCMV, seven of the eight sequenced donors were seropositive, and one was seronegative. Leadership of the CD3+CD56-NKG2C+ fraction also belonged to these clonotypes in a handful of donors.

The sample comprised PBMCs. The TCR was taken from a young woman in good health.

DNA of the CDR3: TGTGCCAGCAGCCTAAGGACAGGGAAGGGAGAGACCCAGTACTTC. It translates to CASSLRTGKGETQYF. This sequence joins TRBV13 and TRBJ2-5; 8 bases align to TRBD1. Germline V lookup: CDR1 PRHDT, CDR2 FYEKMQ (reference sequence). The junction had 9 bases not matched to a gene; V was cut back by 5 bases and J by 4 bases. This CDR3 has 15 residues.